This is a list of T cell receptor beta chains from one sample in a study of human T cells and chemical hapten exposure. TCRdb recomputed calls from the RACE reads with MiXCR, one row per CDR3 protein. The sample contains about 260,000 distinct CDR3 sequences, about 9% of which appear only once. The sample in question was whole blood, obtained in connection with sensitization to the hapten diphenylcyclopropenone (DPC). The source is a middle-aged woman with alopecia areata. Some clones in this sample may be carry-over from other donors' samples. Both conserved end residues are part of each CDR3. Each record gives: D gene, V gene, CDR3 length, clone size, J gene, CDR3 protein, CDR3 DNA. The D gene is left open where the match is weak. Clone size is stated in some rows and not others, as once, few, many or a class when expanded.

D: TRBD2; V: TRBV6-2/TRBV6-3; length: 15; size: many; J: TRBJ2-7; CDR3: CASQGSGHSLLEQYF; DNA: TGTGCCAGCCAGGGTAGCGGGCATTCGCTCCTCGAGCAGTACTTC
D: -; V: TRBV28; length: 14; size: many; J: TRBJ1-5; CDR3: CASSLATDNQPQHF; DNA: TGTGCCAGCAGTTTGGCGACGGACAATCAGCCCCAGCATTTT
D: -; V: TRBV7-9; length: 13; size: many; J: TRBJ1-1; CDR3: CASSLEEGTEAFF; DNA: TGTGCCAGCAGCTTAGAAGAGGGCACTGAAGCTTTCTTT
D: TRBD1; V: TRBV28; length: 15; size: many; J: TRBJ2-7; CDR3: CASSARGTGAREQYF; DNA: TGTGCCAGCAGTGCCCGGGGGACAGGGGCCCGCGAGCAGTACTTC
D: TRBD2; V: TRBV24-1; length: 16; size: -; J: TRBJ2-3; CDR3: CATSDLRGGMTDTQYF; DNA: TGTGCCACCAGTGATTTGCGGGGAGGGATGACAGATACGCAGTATTTT
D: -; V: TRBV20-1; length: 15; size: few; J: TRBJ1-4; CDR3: CSALRDVGTNEKLFF; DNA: TGCAGTGCTCTAAGGGACGTGGGGACTAATGAAAAACTGTTTTTT
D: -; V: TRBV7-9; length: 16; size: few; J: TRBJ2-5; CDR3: CASSSLLGLQTETQYF; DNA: TGTGCCAGCAGCTCCCTCCTGGGACTTCAAACGGAGACCCAGTACTTC
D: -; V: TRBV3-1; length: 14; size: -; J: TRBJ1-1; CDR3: CASSQGAGATEAFF; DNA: TGTGCCAGCAGCCAAGGGGCGGGGGCCACTGAAGCTTTCTTT
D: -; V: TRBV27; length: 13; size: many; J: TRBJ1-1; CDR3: CASSLRPGTEAFF; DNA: TGTGCCAGCAGCCTACGGCCGGGGACTGAAGCTTTCTTT
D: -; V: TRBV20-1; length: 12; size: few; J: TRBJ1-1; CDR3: CSGAGMNTEAFF; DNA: TGCAGCGGGGCCGGCATGAACACTGAAGCTTTCTTT
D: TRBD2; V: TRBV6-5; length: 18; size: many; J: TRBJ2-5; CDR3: CASRHRTSGRLKGETQYF; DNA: TGTGCCAGCAGACACCGGACTAGCGGGAGACTCAAAGGAGAGACCCAGTACTTC
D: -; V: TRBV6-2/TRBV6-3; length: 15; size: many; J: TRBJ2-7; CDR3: CASSLGPRRTYEQYF; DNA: TGTGCCAGCAGCCTGGGACCCCGACGGACCTACGAGCAGTACTTC
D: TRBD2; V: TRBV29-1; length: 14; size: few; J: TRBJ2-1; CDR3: CSAETSGVNNEQFF; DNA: TGCAGCGCTGAGACTAGCGGGGTTAACAATGAGCAGTTCTTC
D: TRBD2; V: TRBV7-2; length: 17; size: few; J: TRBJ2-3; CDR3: CASSLVSSGRIGSTQYF; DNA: TGTGCCAGCAGCTTAGTCTCTAGCGGGCGAATCGGGAGTACGCAGTATTTT
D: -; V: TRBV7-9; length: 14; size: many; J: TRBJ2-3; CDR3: CASSSGGATDTQYF; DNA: TGTGCCAGCAGCTCCGGAGGGGCCACAGATACGCAGTATTTT
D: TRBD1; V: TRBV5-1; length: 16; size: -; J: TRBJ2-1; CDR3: CASSLVAGGMNNEQFF; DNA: TGCGCCAGCAGCTTGGTCGCAGGGGGAATGAACAATGAGCAGTTCTTC
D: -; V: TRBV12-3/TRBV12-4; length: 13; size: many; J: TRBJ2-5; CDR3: CASRNPGAETQYF; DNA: TGTGCCAGCCGAAACCCGGGGGCAGAGACCCAGTACTTC
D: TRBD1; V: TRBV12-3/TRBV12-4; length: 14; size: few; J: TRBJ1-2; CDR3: CASSDGTANYGYTF; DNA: TGTGCCAGCAGCGACGGGACAGCTAACTATGGCTACACCTTC
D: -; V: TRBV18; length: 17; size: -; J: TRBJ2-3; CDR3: CASTPTTRPSITDTQYF; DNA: TGTGCCAGCACACCCACCACCAGACCCTCAATCACAGATACGCAGTATTTT
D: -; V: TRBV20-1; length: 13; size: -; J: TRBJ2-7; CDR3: CSASVQPFYEQYF; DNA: TGCAGTGCTAGTGTACAGCCCTTCTACGAGCAGTACTTC
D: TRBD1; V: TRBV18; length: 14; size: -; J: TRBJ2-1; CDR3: CASSPNRGYNEQFF; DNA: TGTGCCAGCTCACCGAACAGGGGCTACAATGAGCAGTTCTTC
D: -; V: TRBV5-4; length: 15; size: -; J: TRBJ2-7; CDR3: CASSLWGQSSYEQYF; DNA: TGTGCCAGCAGCCTGTGGGGGCAAAGCTCCTACGAGCAGTACTTC
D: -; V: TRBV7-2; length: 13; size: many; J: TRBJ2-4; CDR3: CASSWVSGNIQYF; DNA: TGTGCCAGCAGTTGGGTCTCGGGGAACATTCAGTACTTC
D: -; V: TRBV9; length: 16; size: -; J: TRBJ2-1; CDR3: CASSAGGVSSYNEQFF; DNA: TGTGCCAGCAGCGCCGGCGGCGTTAGCTCCTACAATGAGCAGTTCTTC
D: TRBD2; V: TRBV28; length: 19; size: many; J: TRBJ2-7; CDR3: CASSELPGTSGRARYEQYF; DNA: TGTGCCAGCAGCGAGCTACCCGGGACTAGCGGGAGGGCCAGGTACGAGCAGTACTTC